This passage covers 23 T cell receptor beta chains from one sample sequenced in a study of cytotoxic CD8 clonotypes in ibrutinib-treated CLL. The protocol was immunoSEQ multiplex PCR, while the TCRdb copy is restricted to in-frame clones and leaves out a portion. The sample shows over 130,000 clones, around 81% of them seen only once. The sequencing used PBMCs, collected after 36 months of ibrutinib treatment. All receptors come from a human donor with chronic lymphocytic leukemia.

This rearrangement joins TRBV7-3 to TRBJ1-4, with a weak D call TRBD1 (6 bases). From germline, CDR1 is SGHTA and CDR2 FQGTGA. The CDR3 is 13 amino acids. The V gene lost 5 bases and the J gene lost 8 bases, with 12 bases spanning the gap. The CDR3 region has the DNA TGTGCCAGCAGCGTACAGGGTGGGGAAAAACTGTTTTTT. Amino acid sequence: CASSVQGGEKLFF.

CDR3 region: CASSTQQAGELFF. As DNA, the CDR3 is TGTGCCAGCAGCACCCAGCAGGCCGGGGAGCTGTTTTTT. The rearrangement links TRBV11-2 to TRBJ2-2; D not certain. CDR3 length: 13 amino acids. Trimming removed 5 bases at V and 6 bases at J, with 10 bases between. The germline V gene encodes CDR1 SGHAT and CDR2 FQNNGV.

This clone has a handful of counts. The V and J genes are TRBV10-1 and TRBJ1-2; D is possibly TRBD1 (5 bases). Looked up from germline, CDR1 is WNHNN and CDR2 is SYGVQD (reference sequence). V lost 4 bases and J 4 bases, leaving 10 bases between the germline ends. The CDR3 is 13 amino acids. CDR3 nucleotide sequence: TGCGCCAGCAGTGGGCAGGGCCTCTATGGCTACACCTTC. It encodes CASSGQGLYGYTF.

The rearrangement uses TRBV5-1 and TRBJ2-3, with 7 bases fitting TRBD2. CDR1 is SGHRS, CDR2 YFSETQ, per germline. V was clipped by 3 bases and J by 5 bases; unmatched bases: 6. The CDR3 contains 14 residues. The CDR3 DNA reads TGCGCCAGCAGCTCCCCGGGGGGAGGAGATACGCAGTATTTT. Translated, it gives CASSSPGGGDTQYF.

This clone was seen only once. This chain links TRBV7-9 with TRBJ2-1, with D unresolved. CDR1 is SEHNR, CDR2 FQNEAQ, per germline (reference sequence). The CDR3 has 12 residues. The ends were cut back, 5 bases at V and 15 bases at J, with 17 bases in the middle. The CDR3 spells CASSLSSGARFF. The CDR3 nucleotides read TGTGCCAGCAGCCTGTCATCCGGCGCACGGTTCTTC.

The chain uses TRBV15 and TRBJ1-1; D unclear. Germline CDR1 reads LNHNV; CDR2 reads YYDKDF (reference sequence). This CDR3 is built from 16 residues. Trimming cost V 1 base and J 0 bases, with 12 bases left between them. CDR3 bases: TGTGCCACCAGCAGAGGGGTTCGCGAGGTGAACACTGAAGCTTTCTTT. The encoded protein is CATSRGVREVNTEAFF.

The rearrangement joins TRBV30 to TRBJ2-3; D gene uncertain. V was shortened by 4 bases and J by 4 bases, with 9 bases between the two germline ends. Germline loops: CDR1 GTSNPN, CDR2 SVGIG (reference sequence). The CDR3 is 12 amino acids. CDR3: CAWILLPDTQYF. CDR3 coding DNA: TGTGCCTGGATCCTCCTCCCAGATACGCAGTATTTT.

This chain connects TRBV15 to TRBJ2-7; D is undetermined. The V gene's germline CDR1 is LNHNV and CDR2 YYDKDF (reference sequence). This CDR3 is built from 14 residues. V shed 1 base and J shed 1 base, with 8 bases lying between them. The CDR3 region has the DNA TGTGCCACCAGCAGAGCAGGCGGATCCTACGAGCAGTACTTC. This translates into CATSRAGGSYEQYF. The variable domain in full, completed from reference TRBV15 and TRBJ2-7, reads DAMVIQNPRYQVTQFGKPVTLSCSQTLNHNVMYWYQQKSSQAPKLLFHYYDKDFNNEADTPDNFQSRRPNTSFCFLDIRSPGLGDTAMYLCATSRAGGSYEQYFGPGTRLTVT.

About this clone: The same CDR3 arises from other DNA sequences in this sample as well. The V gene is TRBV7-9, the J gene TRBJ1-3; TRBD1 matches at 7 bases. This CDR3 region has 13 residues. V gave up 11 bases and J gave up 0 bases; unmatched junction bases: 4. Germline CDR1 reads SEHNR; CDR2 reads FQNEAQ (reference sequence). CDR3 sequence: CASRDSSGNTIYF. In nucleotides, the CDR3 is TGTGCCTCGCGGGACAGCTCTGGAAACACCATATATTTT.

This clone was detected only a few times. This chain uses TRBV28 with TRBJ2-7; 11 nucleotides agree with TRBD1. Germline V gene sequence: CDR1 MDHEN, CDR2 SYDVKM. V lost 5 bases, J lost 1 base, and 1 base stayed unmatched. The CDR3 has 14 amino acids. CDR3 sequence reads: CASSGQGASYEQYF. CDR3 sequence (DNA): TGTGCCAGCAGTGGACAGGGGGCTTCCTACGAGCAGTACTTC.

The chain recombines TRBV7-9 with TRBJ2-6, with a weak D call TRBD2 (6 bases). The CDR3 is 16 residues long. V lost 2 bases and J lost 4, with 12 bases in between. Germline V CDR1 and CDR2: SEHNR, FQNEAQ (reference sequence). CDR3 DNA: TGTGCCAGCAGCTTATGGGGGGTTTCAGGGGCCAACGTCCTGACTTTC. The encoded protein is CASSLWGVSGANVLTF. The whole variable domain, remainder taken from reference TRBV7-9 and TRBJ2-6, is DTGVSQNPRHKITKRGQNVTFRCDPISEHNRLYWYRQTLGQGPEFLTYFQNEAQLEKSRLLSDRFSAERPKGSFSTLEIQRTEQGDSAMYLCASSLWGVSGANVLTFGAGSRLTVL.

The V and J genes are TRBV4-1 and TRBJ1-5, with no clear D. Germline CDR1 is MGHRA and CDR2 is YSYEKL. The CDR3 spans 13 residues. Trimming pared 0 bases from V and 9 bases from J, leaving 9 bases between. The CDR3 loop is CASSQEATGPQHF. The CDR3 nucleotides are TGCGCCAGCAGCCAAGAAGCCACTGGGCCCCAGCATTTT.

V and J are TRBV28 and TRBJ1-2; the D is unclear. CDR1 and CDR2 (germline): MDHEN, SYDVKM. V dropped 4 bases and J dropped 8 bases, with 11 bases sitting between them. This CDR3 is 12 amino acids long. CDR3 region: CASSSALEGYTF. The CDR3 coding sequence is TGTGCCAGCAGTTCTGCATTAGAAGGCTACACCTTC.

This clone has just a few counts. CDR3 protein: CASSTLGTASGNTIYF. CDR3 bases: TGTGCCAGTAGTACCCTTGGGACGGCCTCTGGAAACACCATATATTTT. V is TRBV19 and J is TRBJ1-3; D may be TRBD1 (5 bases). CDR1 LNHDA and CDR2 SQIVND come from the germline V gene (reference sequence). The CDR3 length is 16 residues. V lost 4 bases and J 0 bases, leaving 13 bases between the germline ends. The full variable domain, rest sourced from reference TRBV19 and TRBJ1-3, is DGGITQSPKYLFRKEGQNVTLSCEQNLNHDAMYWYRQDPGQGLRLIYYSQIVNDFQKGDIAEGYSVSREKKESFPLTVTSAQKNPTAFYLCASSTLGTASGNTIYFGEGSWLTVV.

The chain recombines TRBV12-5 with TRBJ2-7; D gene uncertain. CDR3 length: 14 amino acids. The germline V gene has CDR1 LGHNT and CDR2 FRNRAP. V was trimmed by 5 bases and J by 3 bases, leaving 14 bases between them. The chain's CDR3 is CASGDGRVVYEQYF. The CDR3 DNA reads as TGTGCTAGTGGTGACGGCCGTGTCGTCTACGAGCAGTACTTC.

This rearrangement joins TRBV5-1 to TRBJ2-2; 9 bases map to TRBD1. Trimming took 1 base from V and 2 from J; bases not matched to a gene: 3. This CDR3 contains 16 residues. Germline CDR1 and CDR2: SGHRS and YFSETQ. The CDR3 loop reads CASSLSTGGNTGELFF. The CDR3 DNA follows: TGCGCCAGCAGCTTGTCGACAGGGGGAAACACCGGGGAGCTGTTTTTT.

The chain uses TRBV11-3 and TRBJ2-1, with 7 bases matching TRBD2. Germline V lookup: CDR1 SGHNT, CDR2 YENEEA. The CDR3 length is 14 residues. With V trimmed by 1 base and J by 8 bases, 5 bases remained unmatched. CDR3 coding DNA: TGTGCCAGCAGCTTAGTCGGACTAGAAGATGAGCAGTTCTTC. Protein product: CASSLVGLEDEQFF.

The chain uses TRBV18 and TRBJ1-5, with a weak D call TRBD1 (5 bases). V dropped 2 bases and J dropped 7 bases, with 9 bases sitting between them. This CDR3 spans 13 amino acids. The germline V gene encodes CDR1 KGHSH and CDR2 LQKENI. In DNA form, the CDR3 reads TGTGCCAGCTCACCAGCAGGGAACCAGCCCCAGCATTTT. It yields the protein CASSPAGNQPQHF.

The V gene is TRBV25-1, the J gene TRBJ2-1; D gene uncertain. V was clipped by 8 bases and J by 6 bases, with 11 bases between them. Germline CDR1 reads MGHDK; CDR2 reads SYGVNS. This CDR3 spans 12 amino acids. The CDR3 region has the DNA TGTGCCAGCGGGCTGAACTTCAATGAGCAGTTCTTC. This gives the protein CASGLNFNEQFF.

The J gene is TRBJ1-2, the V gene TRBV6-1; 7 bases are a match to TRBD1. V shed 2 bases, J shed 12 bases, and the junction held 6 bases outside the gene matches. The germline CDR1 and CDR2 sequences are MNHNS and SASEGT. The CDR3 runs to 12 residues. The CDR3 DNA reads as TGTGCCAGCAGTGAAACCGACAGGGCTAACACCTTC. It yields the protein CASSETDRANTF.

V usage is TRBV6-5 and J usage is TRBJ2-7, with TRBD1 matching 7 bases. Germline loops: CDR1 MNHEY, CDR2 SVGAGI. Losses at the gene ends were 0 bases for V and 1 base for J; bases not matched to a gene: 6. The CDR3 contains 16 residues. CDR3: CASSYSSGGWSYEQYF. The CDR3, as DNA: TGTGCCAGCAGTTACTCATCAGGGGGATGGTCCTACGAGCAGTACTTC.

The chain has TRBV27 and TRBJ2-2, with D perhaps TRBD2 (7 bases). V dropped 6 bases and J dropped 4 bases, with 18 bases sitting between them. The CDR3 runs 16 residues. Germline CDR1 MNHEY, CDR2 SMNVEV (reference sequence). Here the CDR3 reads CASSPVGGRGTGELFF. CDR3 in DNA: TGTGCCAGCAGCCCGGTGGGGGGGCGCGGCACCGGGGAGCTGTTTTTT.

This rearrangement joins TRBV5-1 to TRBJ2-3, with 8 bases that match TRBD2. The germline gives CDR1 SGHRS, CDR2 YFSETQ. V shed 2 bases, J shed 3 bases, and the junction held 5 bases outside the gene matches. CDR3 length: 15 amino acids. The CDR3 DNA sequence: TGCGCCAGCAGCTTATTATCGGGAGGGACAGATACGCAGTATTTT. Translating gives CASSLLSGGTDTQYF.